These 14 T cell receptor beta chains originate from one sample sequenced in a study of Tregs in tolerant kidney transplant recipients. Repertoires were generated with immunoSEQ multiplex PCR, while TCRdb's copy carries only in-frame clones and drops some. The sample has 60,000 to 75,000 clones; 70% to 90% are singletons. This material consisted of Tregs from blood, taken before the transplant. All receptors come from a human donor who received a combined kidney and bone marrow transplant.

The chain links TRBV4-2 to TRBJ1-1; TRBD1 agrees at 7 bases. Trimming removed 1 base from V and 10 bases from J; junction bases left unmatched: 12. This CDR3 is 15 amino acids long. Germline CDR1 and CDR2: LGHNA and YNFKEQ. CDR3 nucleotide sequence: TGTGCCAGCAGCCAAGGTCAGGGGGGTGTGGTTCGAGCTTTCTTT. It specifies CASSQGQGGVVRAFF.

V usage is TRBV27 and J usage is TRBJ2-7; 8 nucleotides align to TRBD1. This CDR3 has 14 residues. J lost 6 bases, V lost 6 bases, and 10 bases had no gene match. CDR1 and CDR2 from the germline V gene are MNHEY and SMNVEV (reference sequence). CDR3 sequence: CASRKQGGLAEQYF. CDR3 in DNA: TGTGCCAGCAGGAAACAGGGGGGACTGGCCGAGCAGTACTTC.

The chain recombines TRBV5-6 with TRBJ2-1; TRBD1 is a possible D gene (6 bases). The CDR3 is made up of 14 amino acids. The V end lost 4 bases, the J end lost 4 bases, and 12 bases lay between the germline ends. Looked up from germline, CDR1 is SGHDT and CDR2 is YYEEEE. CDR3 in amino acids: CASSTGFVYNEQFF. The CDR3 region has the DNA TGTGCCAGCAGCACAGGGTTTGTTTACAATGAGCAGTTCTTC.

On this clone: Sequence at one end of the junction differs from germline and may be a read error. The gene calls are TRBV5-8 and TRBJ1-5; D is possibly TRBD1 (5 bases). The CDR3 contains 14 residues. CDR1 and CDR2 from the germline V gene are SGHTS and YDEGEE. CDR3 amino acids: CAGSGRGYNQPQHF. The CDR3 region has the DNA TGTGCCGGCAGCGGCCGGGGCTACAATCAGCCCCAGCATTTT.

The chain employs TRBV6-6 and TRBJ2-3, with a weak D call TRBD2 (6 bases). V dropped 9 bases and J dropped 0 bases, with 10 bases sitting between them. CDR1 is MNHNY and CDR2 is SVGAGI in the germline V gene (reference sequence). The CDR3 runs to 13 residues. This CDR3 reads CASRLDSTDTQYF. The CDR3, as DNA: TGTGCCAGTCGACTAGATAGCACAGATACGCAGTATTTT.

The chain recombines TRBV7-2 with TRBJ2-1; D is unclear. With 0 bases removed from V and 8 bases from J, the gap between germline ends came to 2 bases. The germline CDR1 and CDR2 sequences are SGHTA and FQGNSA. CDR3 size: 11 residues. The CDR3 reads CASSLAYEQFF. In DNA form, the CDR3 reads TGTGCCAGCAGCTTAGCCTATGAGCAGTTCTTC.

The chain is built from TRBV27 and TRBJ2-7; either TRBD1 or TRBD2 may fit D (5 bases each). The germline gives CDR1 MNHEY, CDR2 SMNVEV (reference sequence). This CDR3 is built from 16 residues. The V gene lost 1 base and the J gene lost 5 bases, with 18 bases spanning the gap. CDR3 region: CASSLLTGTGPNEQYF. As DNA, the CDR3 is TGTGCCAGCAGTTTATTGACGGGGACGGGACCGAACGAGCAGTACTTC.

This rearrangement joins TRBV18 to TRBJ1-2, with D possibly being TRBD1 (5 bases). This CDR3 is built from 13 residues. CDR1 KGHSH and CDR2 LQKENI come from the germline V gene. Trimming removed 6 bases at V and 6 bases at J, with 14 bases between. The CDR3 loop is CASSLTRDHGYTF. The CDR3 coding sequence is TGTGCCAGCTCCCTCACAAGGGACCATGGCTACACCTTC. The whole variable domain, filled in from reference TRBV18 and TRBJ1-2, reads NAGVMQNPRHLVRRRGQEARLRCSPMKGHSHVYWYRQLPEEGLKFMVYLQKENIIDESGMPKERFSAEFPKEGPSILRIQQVVRGDSAAYFCASSLTRDHGYTFGSGTRLTVV.

This clone is categorized as large (0.1 to 1%). The chain employs TRBV28 and TRBJ1-3, with 10 bases identical to TRBD1. This CDR3 is 16 amino acids long. With V trimmed by 5 bases and J by 7 bases, 11 bases remained unmatched. From germline, CDR1 is MDHEN and CDR2 SYDVKM. CDR3: CASSPPLPGQGNTIYF. The CDR3 DNA reads TGTGCCAGCAGTCCACCGTTACCGGGACAGGGGAACACCATATATTTT.

V gene TRBV6-5 combines with J gene TRBJ2-7; 9 nucleotides line up with TRBD1. This CDR3 comprises 14 residues. The V and J ends lost 6 bases and 2 bases, in that order; junction bases with no gene match: 5. In germline, CDR1 is MNHEY, CDR2 SVGAGI. DNA of the CDR3: TGTGCCAGCAGCCAACGGACAGGGGCCTACGAGCAGTACTTC. It specifies CASSQRTGAYEQYF.

The table lists this clone with a count of one. This chain uses TRBV11-2 with TRBJ2-7, with no clear D. This CDR3 is 12 amino acids long. The V gene's germline CDR1 is SGHAT and CDR2 FQNNGV. V shed 1 base and J shed 3 bases, with 4 bases lying between them. The CDR3 region has the DNA TGTGCCAGCAGCTTAGCTCACTACGAGCAGTACTTC. This encodes CASSLAHYEQYF. Looking up the rest from reference TRBV11-2 and TRBJ2-7 gives the full variable domain: EAGVAQSPRYKIIEKRQSVAFWCNPISGHATLYWYQQILGQGPKLLIQFQNNGVVDDSQLPKDRFSAERLKGVDSTLKIQPAKLEDSAVYLCASSLAHYEQYFGPGTRLTVT.

This clone came up once. The V call is TRBV10-1, the J call TRBJ2-1; TRBD2 aligns across 8 bases. The CDR3 consists of 15 residues. Germline assignment: CDR1 WNHNN and CDR2 SYGVQD (reference sequence). J was trimmed by 8 bases and V by 6 bases; bases with no gene match: 12. The CDR3 DNA is TGCGCCAGCAGCCCACGGGCGGGAGGCAATGATGAGCAGTTCTTC. This encodes CASSPRAGGNDEQFF.

J is TRBJ1-1 and V is TRBV6-1; D call uncertain. The V gene's germline CDR1 is MNHNS and CDR2 SASEGT. V was clipped by 2 bases and J by 11 bases, with 12 bases between them. The CDR3 extends over 12 amino acids. The CDR3 sequence is CASSELGSAAFF. The CDR3, as DNA: TGTGCCAGCAGTGAATTAGGCTCAGCCGCTTTCTTT.

The J gene is TRBJ2-5, the V gene TRBV11-2, with 9 bases fitting TRBD2. CDR1 and CDR2 from the germline V gene are SGHAT and FQNNGV. The CDR3 spans 16 residues. J gave up 4 bases and V 5 bases, and 11 bases lay outside the gene matches. The CDR3 DNA reads as TGTGCCAGCAGCGACCCTCTAGCGGGAAGAGGAGAGACCCAGTACTTC. Amino acids: CASSDPLAGRGETQYF.